The clone carrying this TCR beta chain was counted many times. The sample belongs to a study of Graves' ophthalmopathy and Graves' hyperthyroidism. CDR3 length equals 19 residues. Germline lookup yields CDR1 MNHEY and CDR2 SVGAGI. V dropped 2 bases and J dropped 0 bases, with 17 bases sitting between them. RNA served as the template for amplifying TCR beta CDR3 regions. A first-round RT-PCR used HTBI primers, followed by a second-round multiplex PCR. Using its own MiXCR run on the multiplex PCR reads, TCRdb lists one record per CDR3 protein. The table records approximately 540,000 distinct CDR3 sequences, about 40% of them present only once.

V gene TRBV6-5 combines with J gene TRBJ2-6; D remains ambiguous. This TCR was recovered from an adult man with Graves' hyperthyroidism. The sequencing input was peripheral blood or thyroid tissue (not recorded which). The CDR3 DNA sequence: TGTGCCAGCAGTTACAGTCCCACAGATGTAATCTCTGGGGCCAACGTCCTGACTTTC. It is translated as CASSYSPTDVISGANVLTF.